This paragraph covers one TCR beta chain sequence. V was shortened by 0 bases and J by 6 bases, with 13 bases between the two germline ends. The CDR3 is made up of 15 amino acids. Germline V gene lookup returns CDR1 MNHEY and CDR2 SVGAGI. The data originate from a study of blood T cell repertoires in COVID-19. Study-level information: Some COVID-19 samples were acute and others convalescent; all came from the United States, Italy and Spain. PBMCs, B-cell-depleted T cells, or T cells provided the cDNA or gDNA that made up the material.

Original data processing: Scientists estimated how many nucleated cells there were by amplifying reference gene primers. Using immunoSEQ multiplex PCR, the repertoire was profiled, and TCRdb retains in-frame clones only, with some absent. That table gives V, J and clone size, and the DNA gave D and trimming. The sample has approximately 270,000 clones, under 90% seen once. The clonotype was recovered from a man aged 45-65 years with acute or convalescent COVID-19. This chain links TRBV6-5 with TRBJ2-3; maybe TRBD2 (6 bases). Sequencing input: peripheral blood. The chain's CDR3 is CASSYSLGAGDTQYF. In DNA, the CDR3 is TGTGCCAGCAGTTACTCTTTAGGGGCGGGGGATACGCAGTATTTT.